This T cell receptor beta chain emerged from a study of neoadjuvant anti-PD-1 for oral cavity cancer. The assay was immunoSEQ multiplex PCR, and TCRdb's table has in-frame clones only and misses some. The sample consists of more than 12,000 clones, 70% of them appearing once. This clone was counted only a few times. CDR3 size: 14 residues. Trimming shortened V by 8 bases and J by 1 base, and 13 bases separated the two germline ends. Germline V CDR1 and CDR2: SGHRS, YFSETQ. The sequencing used PBMCs, collected before nivolumab (anti-PD-1) treatment. The chain employs TRBV5-1 and TRBJ1-3, with D possibly being TRBD1 (5 bases). The receptor was isolated from a person between 40 and 85 years old with oral cavity squamous cell carcinoma. The CDR3 nucleotides read TGCGCCAGTGGGACGGAGGGGTCTGGAAACACCATATATTTT. This sequence encodes CASGTEGSGNTIYF.